Below, 9 T cell receptor beta chains from the same sample are listed, as sequenced in a study of sequential checkpoint blockade in melanoma. Profiled with immunoSEQ multiplex PCR; TCRdb holds only in-frame clones, not every one. The data hold roughly 15,000 clones, with around two thirds observed a single time. Noted treatment: randomized to nivolumab then ipilimumab (arm A) or the reverse (arm B). Sequenced here: CD8+ T cells sorted from blood (inferred from file names), sampled from a patient given nivolumab and ipilimumab in sequence. These receptors were collected from a human donor with melanoma.

The chain recombines TRBV27 with TRBJ1-5, with a weak D call TRBD1 (5 bases). The CDR3 runs 13 residues. Trimming took 4 bases from V and 4 from J, leaving 8 bases between them. Looked up from germline, CDR1 is MNHEY and CDR2 is SMNVEV (reference sequence). The CDR3 coding sequence is TGTGCCAGCAGTTGGGGGGAAAATCAGCCCCAGCATTTT. This codes for CASSWGENQPQHF.

This clone occurred a few times. The chain is built from TRBV19 and TRBJ1-1; D is uncertain. This CDR3 region has 16 residues. Trimming took 5 bases from V and 10 from J, leaving 26 bases between them. Per germline, CDR1 LNHDA and CDR2 SQIVND (reference sequence). CDR3 sequence reads: CASSPLRSSFHWAAFF. CDR3 coding DNA: TGTGCCAGTAGTCCGTTAAGGTCTTCGTTTCATTGGGCAGCTTTCTTT.

This clone is deemed medium-sized. The rearrangement links TRBV19 to TRBJ1-3; no clear D gene. The CDR3 is 17 residues long. V lost 3 bases, J lost 3 bases, and 18 bases lay in between. Germline V CDR1 and CDR2: LNHDA, SQIVND (reference sequence). CDR3 sequence: CASSIGLMESYGNTIYF. The CDR3 bases are TGTGCCAGTAGTATTGGTCTAATGGAGTCGTATGGAAACACCATATATTTT.

This chain joins TRBV7-8 and TRBJ2-3, with 11 bases aligning to TRBD2. Germline assignment: CDR1 SGHVS and CDR2 FQNEAQ. This CDR3 spans 16 amino acids. Unmatched junction bases numbered 1, after V lost 2 bases and J lost 0 bases. CDR3 in DNA: TGTGCCAGCAGCTTACTAGCGGGGGGTAGCACAGATACGCAGTATTTT. Translation gives CASSLLAGGSTDTQYF.

The CDR3 DNA reads as TGTGCCGCTTCCTCCGGACATACCCCCTACGAGCAGTACTTC. Residues: CAASSGHTPYEQYF. The V and J genes are TRBV30 and TRBJ2-7, with D perhaps matching TRBD1 (5 bases). V gave up 8 bases and J gave up 2 bases, with 19 bases separating them. The CDR3 runs to 14 residues. Per germline, CDR1 GTSNPN and CDR2 SVGIG (reference sequence).

This chain connects TRBV7-8 to TRBJ2-1, with TRBD2 matching 8 bases. The junction had 8 bases not matched to a gene; V was cut back by 1 base and J by 3 bases. Germline loops: CDR1 SGHVS, CDR2 FQNEAQ. This CDR3 has 17 amino acids. The CDR3, as DNA: TGTGCCAGCAGCTTAGGAACAGCGGGAGAAGTCTACAATGAGCAGTTCTTC. This codes for CASSLGTAGEVYNEQFF.

This sequence joins TRBV13 and TRBJ2-7; weak D call: TRBD1 (5 bases). Germline-derived CDR1 and CDR2 are PRHDT and FYEKMQ (reference sequence). Deletions cut 3 bases from V and 0 bases from J, with 12 bases between. The CDR3 is 15 amino acids. The CDR3 DNA reads as TGTGCCAGCAGCTTGGTGGGGCCAAGCTCCTACGAGCAGTACTTC. Translated, it gives CASSLVGPSSYEQYF.

This chain connects TRBV13 to TRBJ2-3; 9 bases are a match to TRBD2. The CDR3 contains 15 residues. The trim removed 8 bases at V and 7 bases at J, leaving 13 bases unmatched. CDR1 PRHDT and CDR2 FYEKMQ come from the germline V gene (reference sequence). This chain's CDR3 is CASGAAGGRRNTQYF. CDR3 nucleotide sequence: TGTGCCAGCGGCGCGGCGGGAGGGAGGAGAAATACGCAGTATTTT.

The table lists this clone with a few counts. The chain's CDR3 is CASSDGGQGPANYGYTF. DNA for the CDR3: TGTGCCAGCAGTGACGGGGGACAGGGACCGGCTAACTATGGCTACACCTTC. This chain connects TRBV6-1 to TRBJ1-2; 9 bases match TRBD1. Looked up from germline, CDR1 is MNHNS and CDR2 is SASEGT. The junction had 8 bases not matched to a gene; V was cut back by 3 bases and J by 0 bases. This CDR3 region has 17 residues.